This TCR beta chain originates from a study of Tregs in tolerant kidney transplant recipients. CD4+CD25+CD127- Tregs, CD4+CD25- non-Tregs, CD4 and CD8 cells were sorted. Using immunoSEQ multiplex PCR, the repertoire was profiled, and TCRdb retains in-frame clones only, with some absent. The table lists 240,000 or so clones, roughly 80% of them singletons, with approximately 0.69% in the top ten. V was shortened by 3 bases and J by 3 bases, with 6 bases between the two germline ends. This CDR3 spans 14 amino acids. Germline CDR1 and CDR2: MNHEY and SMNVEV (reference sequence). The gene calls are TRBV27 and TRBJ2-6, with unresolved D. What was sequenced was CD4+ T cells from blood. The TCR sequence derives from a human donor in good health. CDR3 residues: CASSFRDGANVLTF. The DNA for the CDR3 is TGTGCCAGCAGTTTTAGGGATGGGGCCAACGTCCTGACTTTC.